This T cell receptor beta chain originates from a study of vaccination and CD4 T cells after COVID-19 (dated by TCRdb to the early 2020s). Background for the entire study: SARS-CoV-2 positivity had been established in the convalescent patients by nasal swab PCR, and mild disease was recorded in about 9 of these patients and severe disease in one. Post-vaccine blood samples were collected a median of approximately eleven weeks after the second vaccine dose, ranging from roughly 12 to 250 days. Overlapping spike peptide pools from SARS-CoV-2 and from the common cold coronaviruses HCoV-NL63, HCoV-OC43 and HCoV-229E were used as culture stimuli. The spike-specific CD4+ TCR repertoire was compared before and after mRNA vaccination in approximately ten COVID-19 convalescent patients and a handful of infection-naive healthy vaccine recipients. In the convalescent cohort there were six males and four females, among whom were two Hispanic individuals, seven Caucasians, two Asians and one multiracial person. Two doses of either the Pfizer-BioNTech BNT162b2 vaccine (n=8) or the Moderna mRNA-1273 vaccine (n=2) were administered to participants. Post-COVID blood samples were collected from convalescent patients a median of around 100 days after diagnosis, with a range of about 30 to 161 days. Control cultures received a CEFX viral epitope pool as the positive control, an HIV-1 Nef peptide pool as the negative control, or no peptide. The research as a whole found: In convalescent patients, a median approximately 90% of post-vaccine SARS-CoV-2-reactive clones were detected only after vaccination, suggesting vaccine-specific priming. The study included relatively few convalescent patients and did not analyze early timepoints after natural infection. Of the vaccine-specific clones found in convalescent patients, nearly all (304 of 307) were mono-reactive for SARS-CoV-2 spike instead of being cross-reactive with common cold coronaviruses. The median count of SARS-CoV-2-reactive clonotypes went up from about 23 after infection to 30 to 40 after vaccination, although the change was not significant.

V is cut by 0 bases and J by 2 bases, and the space between the germline ends is 15 bases. CDR1 DFQATT and CDR2 SNEGSKA were looked up in the germline V gene (reference sequence). Taken from cysteine to phenylalanine, the CDR3 has 16 residues. The only DNA kept is the CDR3, 48 bases in frame from the first base. Libraries came from PCR. At the Johns Hopkins FTIC core, DNA from the cultured CD4+ T cells underwent TCR sequencing with the Oncomine TCR Beta short-read assay. The QIAamp micro DNA kit was used to extract genomic DNA from the cultured CD4+ T cells. Oncomine TCR Beta libraries made from cultured CD4+ T cells were pooled using unique dual indexes and sequenced on an Illumina iSeq 100. For the original study's pipeline: Non-productive sequences were filtered out, and CDR3s that did not start with C, did not end with F or W, or were shorter than 7 amino acids were discarded. Antigen-specific clonotypes were identified using the MANAFEST web application through comparison of peptide-stimulated wells with reference and other culture wells. To be called positive, a clone needed an FDR below 0.05, an odds ratio above 5, and a productive frequency above 0.1% in at least two of three replicate wells. Clonotypes that were significantly expanded in both SARS-CoV-2 spike wells and at least one common cold coronavirus spike condition were defined as cross-reactive. CDR3 homology was assessed with Levenshtein distances (stringdist) and unrooted phylogenetic trees (ape) in R version 3.6.1. The raw public reads went through TCRdb reprocessing: fastp at Q25, MiXCR clone calling, in-frame beta chains kept. CDR3 protein sequences are deduplicated, and each keeps its most common genes and DNA. Clone size and V and J calls follow TCRdb, not the original study. For this sample there are about 19,000 distinct CDR3 sequences; about 38% appear just once. 13% to 15% of the sample lies in the top ten.

This specimen's treatment or condition label, per the study, means: roughly ten-day PBMC culture with coronavirus spike peptide pools or control peptides (ViraFEST assay). The ViraFEST assay, used in the study, expanded antigen-specific T cells with peptide pools and then identified the expanded clonotypes through TCR sequencing. Positive SARS-CoV-2 PCR tests in the convalescent patients dated from March to December 2020, before Alpha, Beta and Delta variants emerged in the United States. Each well held two million PBMCs cultured with 9 to 10 ug/ml peptide pools in IMDM containing 5% human AB serum and roughly 10 IU/ml IL-2. Half of the culture medium was replaced with fresh IL-2-containing medium on days 3 and 7. CD4+ T cells were isolated after roughly nine days of culture through negative selection using the EasySep CD4+ T cell isolation kit. PBMCs were separated from whole blood using Ficoll-Paque Plus gradient centrifugation and then either used fresh or cryopreserved at -140C. Each culture condition was generally run in triplicate wells.

This clonotype has only a few counts. The clone's antigen remains unknown. Per-base quality was not reported, and no clone a single base away is much larger than it. This chain is built from TRBV20-1 and TRBJ2-3, and the D gene may be TRBD2, 6 bases matching. Specimen: cultured CD4+ T cells from blood. The receptor was derived from a human donor with COVID-19. The CDR3 protein is CSARDVLLGLTDTQYF. The DNA sequence follows: TGCAGTGCTAGAGATGTATTATTGGGACTCACAGATACGCAGTATTTT.